A single sample is the source of the 25 T cell receptor beta chains below, sequenced in a study of early stage breast cancer tumors (dated by TCRdb to about 2017). Library preparation employed the immunoSEQ multiplex PCR assay. TCRdb provides this immuneACCESS table in a form limited to in-frame rearrangements. Some clones are lacking; in checked studies, under half of them reflect an unresolved V gene, and why the rest are absent is not known. This sample comprises fewer than 30,000 clones, roughly 55% of them detected only once. Jointly, the top ten make up around 9% of the sample. Sequenced: breast tumor tissue. The receptors originated from a person aged 45 to 59 with breast cancer.

This clone was counted a few times. This chain connects TRBV18 to TRBJ1-1, with D hard to call. CDR3 size: 14 residues. The germline V gene encodes CDR1 KGHSH and CDR2 LQKENI. The V gene lost 4 bases and the J gene lost 0 bases, with 9 bases spanning the gap. CDR3 amino acids: CASSRGDMNTEAFF. The CDR3 DNA is TGTGCCAGCTCACGGGGTGATATGAACACTGAAGCTTTCTTT.

The chain combines TRBV6-4 with TRBJ2-3; possible D gene TRBD1, 6 bases. Germline CDR1 is MRHNA and CDR2 is SNTAGT. The CDR3 has 15 amino acids. V lost 0 bases and J 5 bases, leaving 12 bases between the germline ends. DNA of the CDR3: TGTGCCAGCAGTGACTCTTTACAGGGCAGAGATACGCAGTATTTT. It specifies CASSDSLQGRDTQYF.

This chain links TRBV6-5 with TRBJ1-2, with a weak D call TRBD1 (5 bases). This CDR3 spans 15 amino acids. CDR1 and CDR2 (germline): MNHEY, SVGAGI. Trimming removed 2 bases from V and 7 bases from J, with 17 bases in between. As DNA, the CDR3 is TGTGCCAGCAGTTACGGGGGGTACGGGGATGGTGGCTACACCTTC. Translating it yields CASSYGGYGDGGYTF.

V gene TRBV10-3 combines with J gene TRBJ1-1; 7 bases map to TRBD1. The germline gives CDR1 ENHRY, CDR2 SYGVKD. With V trimmed by 8 bases and J by 4 bases, 4 bases remained unmatched. The CDR3 loop spans 12 amino acids. For the CDR3, the DNA is TGTGCCATCGGGCAGGGGGGCACTGAAGCTTTCTTT. Translated: CAIGQGGTEAFF.

This clone appeared a few times. This chain links TRBV7-8 with TRBJ1-2; D perhaps matches TRBD1 (5 bases). This CDR3 contains 13 residues. The V gene lost 1 base and the J gene lost 2 bases, with 5 bases spanning the gap. Germline lookup yields CDR1 SGHVS and CDR2 FQNEAQ. The CDR3: CASSLGQNYGYTF. The CDR3 nucleotides are TGTGCCAGCAGCTTAGGACAGAACTATGGCTACACCTTC.

The chain recombines TRBV5-1 with TRBJ1-1, with D hard to call. Germline CDR1 SGHRS, CDR2 YFSETQ. The V and J ends lost 0 bases and 0 bases respectively, with 9 bases between them. CDR3 length: 15 residues. The CDR3 DNA reads TGCGCCAGCAGCTTGGCGGAGGGATTGAACACTGAAGCTTTCTTT. It specifies CASSLAEGLNTEAFF.

The V and J genes are TRBV4-2 and TRBJ2-7; 9 bases map to TRBD2. Trimming took 5 bases from V and 8 from J; bases not matched to a gene: 13. This CDR3 contains 15 residues. The germline gives CDR1 LGHNA, CDR2 YNFKEQ. This CDR3 is CASSLRAGGRGQQYF. In nucleotides, the CDR3 is TGTGCCAGCAGCTTGAGGGCGGGAGGGCGTGGGCAGCAGTACTTC.

The rearrangement joins TRBV19 to TRBJ1-4, with D uncertain. V gave up 6 bases and J gave up 0 bases, with 11 bases separating them. Germline V lookup: CDR1 LNHDA, CDR2 SQIVND (reference sequence). CDR3 length: 15 amino acids. The CDR3 sequence: CASRGTAATNEKLFF. The CDR3 coding sequence is TGTGCCAGTAGGGGAACAGCCGCAACTAATGAAAAACTGTTTTTT. Variable domain in full (rest from reference TRBV19 and TRBJ1-4): DGGITQSPKYLFRKEGQNVTLSCEQNLNHDAMYWYRQDPGQGLRLIYYSQIVNDFQKGDIAEGYSVSREKKESFPLTVTSAQKNPTAFYLCASRGTAATNEKLFFGSGTQLSVL.

The chain recombines TRBV21-1 with TRBJ2-7; the DNA was not used to check the table's D call, TRBD1. TRBV21-1 is a pseudogene segment. The CDR3 spans 14 residues. The CDR3 loop reads CASSQGHSSYEQYF. The DNA for the CDR3 is TGTGCCAGCAGCCAGGGCCACTCTTCCTACGAGCAGTACTTC.

This clone was picked up a small number of times. The V call is TRBV7-9, the J call TRBJ2-7; D is possibly TRBD2 (5 bases). V lost 1 base and J lost 2, with 9 bases in between. Germline V CDR1 and CDR2: SEHNR, FQNEAQ (reference sequence). This CDR3 spans 14 amino acids. The DNA of the CDR3 is TGTGCCAGCAGCTTAGGTCTGGGAGCCTACGAGCAGTACTTC. Its translation is CASSLGLGAYEQYF.

V and J are TRBV5-1 and TRBJ2-1; D remains ambiguous. The CDR3 is made up of 16 amino acids. Germline CDR1 is SGHRS and CDR2 is YFSETQ. Deletions cut 0 bases from V and 4 bases from J, with 14 bases between. The CDR3 protein is CASSLEGPVPYNEQFF. The CDR3, as DNA: TGCGCCAGCAGCTTGGAAGGACCCGTACCGTACAATGAGCAGTTCTTC.

Many counts were recorded for this clone. This chain connects TRBV7-9 to TRBJ2-4, with TRBD2 matching over 10 bases. Losses at the gene ends were 1 base for V and 0 bases for J; bases not matched to a gene: 9. Germline values: CDR1 SEHNR, CDR2 FQNEAQ (reference sequence). The CDR3 length is 19 residues. This CDR3 is CASSLDPAGGPLAKNIQYF. The CDR3 DNA reads TGTGCCAGCAGCTTAGACCCAGCGGGAGGGCCCTTAGCCAAAAACATTCAGTACTTC.

The rearrangement uses TRBV2 and TRBJ2-7; 7 positions agree with TRBD1. With V trimmed by 6 bases and J by 3 bases, 23 bases remained unmatched. Germline CDR1 is SNHLY and CDR2 is FYNNEI. CDR3 length: 19 residues. The CDR3 DNA sequence: TGTGCCAGCAGACCTCCCAGACAGGGAATGCCCACGGTGTACTACGAGCAGTACTTC. Its translation: CASRPPRQGMPTVYYEQYF.

There are a few counts of this clone. The chain carries TRBV6-1 and TRBJ1-5, with unresolved D. V was trimmed by 6 bases and J by 4 bases, leaving 7 bases between them. The germline V gene has CDR1 MNHNS and CDR2 SASEGT. The CDR3 spans 12 residues. CDR3 nucleotides: TGTGCCAGCAGGGAACTTAATCAGCCCCAGCATTTT. This encodes CASRELNQPQHF.

The J gene is TRBJ2-1, the V gene TRBV30, with 8 bases matching TRBD2. This CDR3 spans 14 amino acids. The J segment lost 9 bases and the V segment lost 0 bases, leaving 7 bases of the junction unmatched. The germline V gene has CDR1 GTSNPN and CDR2 SVGIG (reference sequence). This chain's CDR3 is CAWSVRGTSSEQFF. The CDR3 DNA sequence: TGTGCCTGGAGTGTACGAGGGACTAGTAGTGAGCAGTTCTTC.

This chain links TRBV7-9 with TRBJ2-2, with D uncertain. CDR1 and CDR2 from the germline V gene are SEHNR and FQNEAQ (reference sequence). CDR3 length: 14 amino acids. Trimming removed 0 bases from V and 6 bases from J, with 8 bases in between. Written as DNA, the CDR3 is TGTGCCAGCAGCTTAGCAATTGTGGCCGGGGAGCTGTTTTTT. This codes for CASSLAIVAGELFF.

The V gene is TRBV11-2, the J gene TRBJ2-5, with D unclear. Germline CDR1 reads SGHAT; CDR2 reads FQNNGV. The CDR3 runs to 14 residues. The germline V and J ends were trimmed by 5 bases and 1 base, with 11 bases remaining between them. The CDR3 protein is CASSPRSIQETQYF. The CDR3, as DNA: TGTGCCAGCAGCCCGAGATCGATCCAAGAGACCCAGTACTTC.

A few counts support this clone. The chain uses TRBV12-5 and TRBJ2-2; 9 bases align to TRBD1. Germline CDR1 is LGHNT and CDR2 is FRNRAP. After removal of 2 bases from V and 2 bases from J, the junction contained 0 bases not matched to a gene. The CDR3 is 15 amino acids. The CDR3 bases are TGTGCTAGTGGTTTGACAGGGGGCAACACCGGGGAGCTGTTTTTT. It specifies CASGLTGGNTGELFF.

The chain combines TRBV6-6 with TRBJ1-1; D is unresolved. CDR3 length equals 16 residues. The V end was cut by 2 bases, the J end by 0 bases, with 13 bases between. Germline lookup yields CDR1 MNHNY and CDR2 SVGAGI (reference sequence). The CDR3 DNA is TGTGCCAGCAGTTACGGGGTCAGTAACATGAACACTGAAGCTTTCTTT. It translates to CASSYGVSNMNTEAFF.

This chain joins TRBV5-1 and TRBJ1-1; D might be TRBD1 (6 bases). The CDR3 loop spans 14 amino acids. Trimming took off 3 bases at V and 1 base at J, with 10 bases between the two ends. From germline, CDR1 is SGHRS and CDR2 YFSETQ. The CDR3 is CASSSGEWNTEAFF. The CDR3 DNA reads as TGCGCCAGCAGCTCAGGGGAGTGGAACACTGAAGCTTTCTTT.

The rearrangement uses TRBV18 and TRBJ2-1; 8 bases are a match to TRBD2. Germline CDR1 is KGHSH and CDR2 is LQKENI. The CDR3 extends over 15 amino acids. V lost 5 bases, J lost 7 bases, and 10 bases stayed unmatched. DNA of the CDR3: TGTGCCAGCTCATCCCCCCAGCGGGAGTTAAATGAGCAGTTCTTC. Translated: CASSSPQRELNEQFF.

This clone was found once. The gene calls are TRBV7-2 and TRBJ2-1, with unresolved D. Per the germline V gene, CDR1 is SGHTA and CDR2 is FQGNSA. Trimming shortened V by 0 bases and J by 0 bases, and 9 bases separated the two germline ends. The CDR3 is made up of 16 amino acids. CDR3 in DNA: TGTGCCAGCAGCTTAGCGCCCACCAGCTCCTACAATGAGCAGTTCTTC. It specifies CASSLAPTSSYNEQFF.

This clone was recorded at least ten times. The chain joins TRBV6-5 to TRBJ1-1, with a weak D call TRBD1 (6 bases). CDR3 length: 14 amino acids. Germline V gene sequence: CDR1 MNHEY, CDR2 SVGAGI. V lost 6 bases and J 0 bases, leaving 11 bases between the germline ends. The CDR3 loop reads CASRRQDLNTEAFF. The CDR3 DNA sequence: TGTGCCAGCAGAAGACAGGATTTGAACACTGAAGCTTTCTTT.

The chain combines TRBV7-2 with TRBJ2-1; 7 bases map to TRBD1. The V and J ends lost 4 bases and 4 bases, in that order; junction bases with no gene match: 7. The CDR3 runs to 15 residues. The V gene's germline CDR1 is SGHTA and CDR2 FQGNSA. This chain's CDR3 is CASSSTGQAYNEQFF. In nucleotides, the CDR3 is TGTGCCAGCAGCTCTACTGGACAGGCTTACAATGAGCAGTTCTTC.

The chain has TRBV5-1 and TRBJ2-1; 10 bases line up with TRBD2. V lost 3 bases to trimming and J lost 3 bases; unmatched junction nucleotides: 3. The CDR3 has 15 amino acids. Germline V gives CDR1 SGHRS, CDR2 YFSETQ. CDR3: CASSSRLAGYNEQFF. The CDR3 nucleotides read TGCGCCAGCAGCTCCCGACTAGCGGGCTACAATGAGCAGTTCTTC.